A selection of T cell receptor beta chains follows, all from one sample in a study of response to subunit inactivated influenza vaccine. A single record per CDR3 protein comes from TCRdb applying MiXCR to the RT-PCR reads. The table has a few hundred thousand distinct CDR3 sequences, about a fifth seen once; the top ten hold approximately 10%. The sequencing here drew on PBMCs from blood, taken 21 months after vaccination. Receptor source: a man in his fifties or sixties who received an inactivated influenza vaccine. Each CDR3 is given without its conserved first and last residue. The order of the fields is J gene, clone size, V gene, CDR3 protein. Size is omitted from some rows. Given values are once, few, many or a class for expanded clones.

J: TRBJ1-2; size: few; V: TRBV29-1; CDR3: SVGVGQYYGYT
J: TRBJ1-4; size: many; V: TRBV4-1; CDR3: ASSQDGQGRGKLF
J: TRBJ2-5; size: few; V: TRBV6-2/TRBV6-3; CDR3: ASKAPRFQETQY
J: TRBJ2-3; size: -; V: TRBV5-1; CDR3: ASQQNTDTQY
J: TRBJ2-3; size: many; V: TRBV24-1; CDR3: ATSDPLGLAGGDTQY
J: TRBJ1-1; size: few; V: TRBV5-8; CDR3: ASSLFRGLNTEAF
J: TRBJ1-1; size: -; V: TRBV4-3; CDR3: ASSKGEGAANTEAF
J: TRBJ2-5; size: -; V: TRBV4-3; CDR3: ASSQAVGRQETQY
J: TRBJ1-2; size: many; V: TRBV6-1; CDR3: ASSDQGMARAYYGYT
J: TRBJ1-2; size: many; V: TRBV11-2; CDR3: ASRSPGLRWNGYT
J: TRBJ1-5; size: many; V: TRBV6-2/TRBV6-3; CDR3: ASSYSFGQRRNQPQH
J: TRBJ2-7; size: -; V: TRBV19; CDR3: ASRAGTGISEQY
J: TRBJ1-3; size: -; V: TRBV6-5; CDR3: ASSYSRGRSSGNTIY
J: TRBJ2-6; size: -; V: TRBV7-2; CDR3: ASSHKGNSGANVLT
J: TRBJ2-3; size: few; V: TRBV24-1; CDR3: ATSSHRYGTSGSTDTQY
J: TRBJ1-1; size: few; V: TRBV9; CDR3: ASSVEGNTEAF
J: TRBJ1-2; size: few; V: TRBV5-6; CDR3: ASSFYGRLGGYT
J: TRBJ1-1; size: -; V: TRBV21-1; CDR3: ASSKGDRGEAF
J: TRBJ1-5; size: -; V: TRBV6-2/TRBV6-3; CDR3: ASSWPGAGNQPQH
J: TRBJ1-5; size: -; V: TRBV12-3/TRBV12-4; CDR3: ASTGDEGPSNQPQH
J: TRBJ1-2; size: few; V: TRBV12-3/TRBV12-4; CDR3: ASSPTPGTGGGGGYT
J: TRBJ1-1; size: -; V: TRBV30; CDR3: AWCDRATEAF
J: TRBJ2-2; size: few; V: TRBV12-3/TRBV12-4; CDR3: ASSLGGAGNTGELF
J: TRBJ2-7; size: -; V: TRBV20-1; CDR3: SARGQGVYEQY
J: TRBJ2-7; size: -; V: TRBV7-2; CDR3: ASSPRGGGAYEQY
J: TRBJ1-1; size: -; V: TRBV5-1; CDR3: ASSFQGETEAF
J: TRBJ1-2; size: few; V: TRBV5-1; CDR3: ASSPATGNYGYT
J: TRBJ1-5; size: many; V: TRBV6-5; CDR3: ASSYLDSYNQPQH
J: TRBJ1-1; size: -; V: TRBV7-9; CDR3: ASIKIDTINTEAF
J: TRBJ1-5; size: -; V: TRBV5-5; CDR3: ASSPGGGGNQPQH
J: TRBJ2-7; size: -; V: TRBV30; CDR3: AWSVGQGDFEQY
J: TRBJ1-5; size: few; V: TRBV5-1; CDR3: ASSVNSGSNQPQH